This T cell receptor (beta chain) was captured by sequencing in a study of CD8 T cells in Susac syndrome. Across the whole study: The sequenced Susac syndrome patients comprised roughly 6 with active disease and roughly 8 in remission.

Germline V gives CDR1 SGHNT, CDR2 YYREEE (reference sequence). CDR3 length: 14 amino acids. V lost 3 bases and J lost 4, with 14 bases in between. It was with random hexamers that about 0.45 to 1 ug RNA was reverse transcribed. MiXCR, run by TCRdb on the immunoSEQ multiplex PCR reads, gives a single entry per CDR3 protein. The data show some 200,000 distinct CDR3 sequences, approximately 95% seen once. The rearrangement joins TRBV5-4 to TRBJ2-7; perhaps D is TRBD1 or TRBD2 (6 bases each). Input material: CD8+ T cells from PBMCs. The receptor's source is a human donor with Susac syndrome. CDR3 DNA: TGTGCCAGCAGCTCCCAAGGGGGAGGTTACGAGCAGTACTTC. Translation: CASSSQGGGYEQYF.